This T cell receptor beta chain was captured in a study of blood T cell repertoires in COVID-19. Study as a whole: The study drew acute and convalescent COVID-19 samples from the United States, Italy and Spain.

This clone has a single count. Source study methods: Estimated nucleated cell counts came from reference gene primer amplification. Libraries were prepared by immunoSEQ multiplex PCR; TCRdb keeps only in-frame clonotypes and omits some of them. That table furnishes V, J and clone size, whereas the DNA furnished D and trimming. There are about 49,000 clones in the sample; about 89% occur only once, and approximately 5% lies in the top ten. Germline V CDR1 and CDR2: KGHSH, LQKENI. V was shortened by 3 bases and J by 0 bases, with 21 bases between the two germline ends. The CDR3 has 19 residues. The receptor comes from a human donor in a cohort sampled during active COVID-19. The sequencing sample was made of peripheral blood. The chain joins TRBV18 to TRBJ1-3; D unresolved. This CDR3 is CASSPRLMTDASSGNTIYF. CDR3 in DNA: TGTGCCAGCTCACCCCGACTTATGACTGACGCGAGCTCTGGAAACACCATATATTTT.